These 21 T cell receptor beta chains share one sample of origin, sequenced in a study of blood T cell repertoires in COVID-19. TCRdb keeps only in-frame clones here, not all; method: immunoSEQ multiplex PCR. The repertoire consists of about 430,000 clones, with 88% occurring once and the leading ten covering about 1.5%. Material: PBMCs or T cells enriched from blood (not recorded which). Source of these receptors: a woman aged 18-29 years who had been exposed to COVID-19.

This chain connects TRBV25-1 to TRBJ2-1, with 7 bases matching TRBD2. This CDR3 contains 14 residues. CDR1 and CDR2 (germline): MGHDK, SYGVNS. Trimming removed 6 bases from V and 6 bases from J; junction bases left unmatched: 8. CDR3 in amino acids: CASRPWEGRNEQFF. The CDR3 nucleotides are TGTGCCAGCAGGCCCTGGGAGGGCCGCAATGAGCAGTTCTTC.

This clone appeared a single time. The chain carries TRBV2 and TRBJ1-4, with unresolved D. V was cut by 0 bases and J by 12 bases, with 8 bases left in between. In germline, CDR1 is SNHLY, CDR2 FYNNEI. CDR3 length: 12 residues. As DNA, the CDR3 is TGTGCCAGCAGTGAAGCGCTCCGGGAACTGTTTTTT. The encoded protein is CASSEALRELFF.

V is TRBV30 and J is TRBJ1-2; no definite D call. V lost 2 bases and J lost 5, with 3 bases in between. Germline loops: CDR1 GTSNPN, CDR2 SVGIG (reference sequence). This CDR3 comprises 10 residues. The CDR3 DNA sequence: TGTGCCTGGAGTCCGTATGGCTACACCTTC. Its protein product is CAWSPYGYTF.

The genes are TRBV4-3 and TRBJ1-1; D perhaps matches TRBD1 (6 bases). CDR3 length equals 15 residues. V shed 5 bases and J shed 2 bases, with 15 bases lying between them. Germline V CDR1 and CDR2: LGHNA, YSLEER. This CDR3 reads CASSVRQQGNTEAFF. The CDR3, as DNA: TGCGCCAGCAGCGTTCGCCAACAGGGTAACACTGAAGCTTTCTTT.

This chain links TRBV14 with TRBJ2-7, with a tentative D call TRBD1 (5 bases). The CDR3 spans 13 residues. Trimming left V 1 base short and J 7 bases short, with 11 bases between. CDR1 is SGHDN, CDR2 FVKESK, per germline. The CDR3 protein is CASSQGGLGEQYF. CDR3 DNA sequence: TGTGCCAGCAGCCAAGGGGGCCTCGGGGAGCAGTACTTC.

The J gene is TRBJ1-1, the V gene TRBV7-3; D may be TRBD1 (6 bases). There are 14 residues in the CDR3. V lost 5 bases and J lost 10, with 20 bases in between. The germline V gene encodes CDR1 SGHTA and CDR2 FQGTGA. In nucleotides, the CDR3 is TGTGCCAGCAGCCCCCTCGGGACATCAGACAGAGCTTTCTTT. This sequence encodes CASSPLGTSDRAFF.

The chain uses TRBV19 and TRBJ2-7, with D possibly TRBD2 on 5 matching bases. Germline V gene sequence: CDR1 LNHDA, CDR2 SQIVND (reference sequence). The CDR3 covers 13 residues. V shed 10 bases and J shed 6 bases, with 19 bases lying between them. CDR3 in amino acids: CATQPRGRGEQYF. CDR3 coding DNA: TGTGCCACTCAACCCCGGGGTCGTGGCGAGCAGTACTTC.

About this clone itself: The junction departs from germline at one end; a sequencing error may be responsible. The CDR3 sequence: CASSYSGYRHF. The CDR3, as DNA: TGTGCCAGCAGTTACTCGGGTTACAGGCACTTT. V and J are TRBV6-5 and TRBJ1-1; TRBD1 is a possible D gene (5 bases). The germline V gene has CDR1 MNHEY and CDR2 SVGAGI. The CDR3 is made up of 11 amino acids.

The J gene is TRBJ2-1, the V gene TRBV10-3; weak D call: TRBD2 (6 bases). Trimming cost V 6 bases and J 4 bases, with 16 bases left between them. Germline CDR1 ENHRY, CDR2 SYGVKD. The CDR3 is 15 amino acids. The DNA for the CDR3 is TGTGCCATCAGCCCTTCTCCGGGAGCGTACAATGAGCAGTTCTTC. This codes for CAISPSPGAYNEQFF.

The V call is TRBV2, the J call TRBJ1-4; D possibly corresponds to TRBD1 (5 bases). There are 15 residues in the CDR3. The V gene lost 2 bases and the J gene lost 8 bases, with 15 bases spanning the gap. Germline CDR1 reads SNHLY; CDR2 reads FYNNEI. The CDR3 spells CASSESGGLGEKLFF. CDR3 nucleotides: TGTGCCAGCAGTGAATCCGGGGGACTAGGGGAAAAACTGTTTTTT.

The chain couples TRBV28 to TRBJ2-7; the D gene is possibly TRBD2 (6 bases). This CDR3 has 15 amino acids. Germline CDR1 is MDHEN and CDR2 is SYDVKM. Trimming removed 1 base at V and 0 bases at J, with 10 bases between. The CDR3 loop is CASSLSGDSSYEQYF. CDR3 DNA: TGTGCCAGCAGTTTATCGGGAGATAGCTCCTACGAGCAGTACTTC.

The V and J genes are TRBV4-3 and TRBJ2-5, with D perhaps matching TRBD1 (5 bases). This CDR3 is built from 13 residues. V was shortened by 5 bases and J by 9 bases, with 16 bases between the two germline ends. Germline CDR1 is LGHNA and CDR2 is YSLEER. CDR3 loop: CASSLDNTAAQYF. The CDR3 coding sequence is TGCGCCAGCAGCTTGGACAATACGGCGGCCCAGTACTTC.

The chain recombines TRBV7-3 with TRBJ2-1; perhaps TRBD2 as D (6 bases). Germline CDR1 SGHTA, CDR2 FQGTGA. This CDR3 is 18 amino acids long. V lost 2 bases and J 4 bases, leaving 21 bases between the germline ends. CDR3 in amino acids: CASSLWPPLAQMYNEQFF. Here the CDR3 DNA reads TGTGCCAGCAGCTTATGGCCCCCACTAGCCCAGATGTACAATGAGCAGTTCTTC. Based on the CDR3 plus reference TRBV7-3 and TRBJ2-1, the full variable domain is GAGVSQTPSNKVTEKGKYVELRCDPISGHTALYWYRQSLGQGPEFLIYFQGTGAADDSGLPNDRFFAVRPEGSVSTLKIQRTERGDSAVYLCASSLWPPLAQMYNEQFFGPGTRLTVL.

This clone came up a few times. The CDR3 region has the DNA TGTGCCAGCTCACCTTCCGGTGGGGGGATGGTTCCCACAGATACGCAGTATTTT. Amino acids: CASSPSGGGMVPTDTQYF. The rearrangement joins TRBV18 to TRBJ2-3; possibly TRBD2 for D (6 bases). Germline values: CDR1 KGHSH, CDR2 LQKENI. This CDR3 is 18 amino acids long. V was shortened by 3 bases and J by 2 bases, with 21 bases between the two germline ends. The full variable domain, its missing parts supplied by reference TRBV18 and TRBJ2-3, is NAGVMQNPRHLVRRRGQEARLRCSPMKGHSHVYWYRQLPEEGLKFMVYLQKENIIDESGMPKERFSAEFPKEGPSILRIQQVVRGDSAAYFCASSPSGGGMVPTDTQYFGPGTRLTVL.

This clone came up once. The J gene is TRBJ2-1, the V gene TRBV11-3; 13 bases agree with TRBD2. Germline CDR1 SGHNT, CDR2 YENEEA. J was trimmed by 9 bases and V by 5 bases; bases with no gene match: 10. This CDR3 region has 16 residues. CDR3 protein: CASSTGLAGIGGEQFF. The CDR3 DNA reads as TGTGCCAGCAGCACGGGACTAGCGGGAATCGGGGGTGAGCAGTTCTTC. Full variable domain (remainder filled in from reference TRBV11-3 and TRBJ2-1): EAGVVQSPRYKIIEKKQPVAFWCNPISGHNTLYWYLQNLGQGPELLIRYENEEAVDDSQLPKDRFSAERLKGVDSTLKIQPAELGDSAVYLCASSTGLAGIGGEQFFGPGTRLTVL.

The chain recombines TRBV7-2 with TRBJ2-3; 8 positions match TRBD2. The V gene end was trimmed by 5 bases and the J gene end by 6 bases; junction bases not matched to a gene: 7. Germline CDR1 is SGHTA and CDR2 is FQGNSA. This CDR3 comprises 14 residues. The CDR3 here is CASSATSGGDTQYF. DNA for the CDR3: TGTGCCAGCAGCGCAACTAGCGGCGGGGATACGCAGTATTTT.

The V and J genes are TRBV7-2 and TRBJ1-2, with D perhaps matching TRBD1 (5 bases). The length of the CDR3 is 16 residues. Trimming removed 5 bases at V and 4 bases at J, with 20 bases between. Germline assignment: CDR1 SGHTA and CDR2 FQGNSA. The CDR3 nucleotides read TGTGCCAGCAGCAACAGTTGGGGATCAGACAGCTATGGCTACACCTTC. This gives the protein CASSNSWGSDSYGYTF.

J is TRBJ2-1 and V is TRBV19; a possible D gene is TRBD1 (5 bases). Germline loops: CDR1 LNHDA, CDR2 SQIVND (reference sequence). Deletions cut 4 bases from V and 1 base from J, with 8 bases between. The CDR3 loop spans 14 amino acids. CDR3 bases: TGTGCCAGTAGTACGCAGGGATCCTACAATGAGCAGTTCTTC. The encoded protein is CASSTQGSYNEQFF. Full variable domain (rest looked up from reference TRBV19 and TRBJ2-1): DGGITQSPKYLFRKEGQNVTLSCEQNLNHDAMYWYRQDPGQGLRLIYYSQIVNDFQKGDIAEGYSVSREKKESFPLTVTSAQKNPTAFYLCASSTQGSYNEQFFGPGTRLTVL.

The CDR3 sequence is CASRVRTSSYEQYF. The CDR3 region has the DNA TGTGCCAGCAGGGTGCGGACTAGCTCCTACGAGCAGTACTTC. V is TRBV2 and J is TRBJ2-7, with TRBD2 matching over 7 bases. CDR1 and CDR2 (germline): SNHLY, FYNNEI. The CDR3 has 14 residues. Germline trimming cut 6 bases from V and 0 bases from J; bases unmatched to any gene: 5.

This clone turned up a few times. The V gene is TRBV5-5, the J gene TRBJ2-7, with 8 bases matching TRBD1. V dropped 0 bases and J dropped 1; count of bases not matched to a gene: 0. Per germline, CDR1 SGHKS and CDR2 YYEKEE (reference sequence). The CDR3 consists of 14 residues. The CDR3 nucleotides read TGTGCCAGCAGCTTGGGACAGGGGTCCTACGAGCAGTACTTC. Translation gives CASSLGQGSYEQYF.

The gene calls are TRBV3-1 (or the pseudogene TRBV3-2) and TRBJ1-6; TRBD1 might be the D (6 bases). V lost 1 base to trimming and J lost 4 bases, with 11 bases between them. This CDR3 comprises 16 residues. Germline V gene data show CDR1 as LGHDT and CDR2 as YNNKEL (reference sequence). The CDR3 loop reads CASSQAGQIYNSPLHF. CDR3 bases: TGTGCCAGCAGCCAAGCCGGACAGATTTATAATTCACCCCTCCACTTT.